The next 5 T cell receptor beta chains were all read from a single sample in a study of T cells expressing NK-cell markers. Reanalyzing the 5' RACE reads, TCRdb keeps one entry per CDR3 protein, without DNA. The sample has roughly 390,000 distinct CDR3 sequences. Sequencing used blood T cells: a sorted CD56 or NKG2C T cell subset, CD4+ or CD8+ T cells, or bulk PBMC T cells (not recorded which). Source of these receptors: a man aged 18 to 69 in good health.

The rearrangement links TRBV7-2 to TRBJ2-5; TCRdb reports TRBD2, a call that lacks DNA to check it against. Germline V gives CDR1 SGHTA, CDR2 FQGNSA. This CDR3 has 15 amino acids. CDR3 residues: CASSSRRTTQETQYF.

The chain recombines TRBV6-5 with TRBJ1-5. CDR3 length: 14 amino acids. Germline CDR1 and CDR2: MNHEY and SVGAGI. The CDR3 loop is CASILEGASQPQHF.

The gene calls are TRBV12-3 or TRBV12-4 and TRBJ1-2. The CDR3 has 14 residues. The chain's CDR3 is CASSFGSKPYGYTF.

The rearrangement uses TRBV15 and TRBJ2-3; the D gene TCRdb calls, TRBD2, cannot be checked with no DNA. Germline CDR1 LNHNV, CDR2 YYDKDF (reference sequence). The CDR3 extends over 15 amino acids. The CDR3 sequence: CATSWTSVFTDTQYF.

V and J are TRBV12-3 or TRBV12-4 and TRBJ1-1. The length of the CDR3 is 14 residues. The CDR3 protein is CASSPNREGTEAFF.